A few counts support the clone carrying this T cell receptor beta chain. Method: immunoSEQ multiplex PCR; TCRdb's copy keeps in-frame clones and lacks some. Found here are more than 95,000 clones, 80% to 90% of them singletons; the top ten hold about 4%. The V end lost 3 bases, the J end lost 13 bases, and 7 bases lay between the germline ends. This CDR3 region has 10 residues. Germline loops: CDR1 MNHNS, CDR2 SASEGT. This specimen comes from a study of blood T cell repertoires in COVID-19. Overall study: The study drew acute and convalescent COVID-19 samples from the United States, Italy and Spain. PBMCs, B-cell-depleted T cells, or T cells were the source of the cDNA or gDNA that made up the material.

The chain joins TRBV6-1 to TRBJ1-5; no firm D call. Sequenced input: peripheral blood. The TCR comes from a woman aged 55-75 years with acute or convalescent COVID-19. The CDR3 nucleotides are TGTGCCAGCAGTGACGAAACTCAGCATTTT. Its translation: CASSDETQHF.